The 31 T cell receptor beta chains below all came from one sample that was sequenced in a study of control samples from healthy donors and cancer patients. Libraries were prepared by immunoSEQ multiplex PCR; TCRdb keeps only in-frame clonotypes and omits some of them. The table records hundreds of thousands of clones, 90% of them present only once. The source material was PBMCs. Source of these receptors: a middle-aged man with head and neck cancer.

The chain has TRBV30 and TRBJ1-6; D is perhaps TRBD1 (5 bases). Per germline, CDR1 GTSNPN and CDR2 SVGIG (reference sequence). V was trimmed by 2 bases and J by 6 bases, leaving 20 bases between them. The CDR3 has 17 residues. Here the CDR3 reads CAWSPWGGVSSNSPLHF. Written as DNA, the CDR3 is TGTGCCTGGAGTCCTTGGGGGGGAGTCTCTAGTAATTCACCCCTCCACTTT.

This sequence joins TRBV5-1 and TRBJ2-5; 7 bases match TRBD1. The V segment lost 4 bases and the J segment 5 bases; nucleotides outside the gene matches: 8. Germline V gene data show CDR1 as SGHRS and CDR2 as YFSETQ. The CDR3 runs 14 residues. The CDR3 protein is CASSTGQRTETQYF. The CDR3 DNA follows: TGCGCCAGCAGCACGGGACAGCGGACTGAGACCCAGTACTTC.

For this clone: An end of the junction does not agree with germline; a read error may underlie this. This rearrangement joins TRBV7-7 to TRBJ1-4; D remains ambiguous. CDR1 and CDR2 from the germline V gene are SSHAT and FNYEAQ (reference sequence). CDR3 length: 15 residues. The CDR3 is CASSLEAGSNEKLFF. DNA for the CDR3: TGTGCTAGCAGCCTCGAAGCCGGGTCTAATGAAAAACTGTTTTTT.

V and J are TRBV18 and TRBJ1-2, with D possibly TRBD1 on 6 matching bases. V was shortened by 1 base and J by 4 bases, with 10 bases between the two germline ends. This CDR3 spans 14 amino acids. Germline V gene lookup returns CDR1 KGHSH and CDR2 LQKENI. CDR3 sequence reads: CASSPRGRSYGYTF. CDR3 bases: TGTGCCAGCTCACCACGGGGGCGAAGCTATGGCTACACCTTC.

The chain is built from TRBV7-8 and TRBJ2-7; D unclear. The CDR3 spans 16 residues. Germline V gene data show CDR1 as SGHVS and CDR2 as FQNEAQ. Trimming stripped 1 base from V and 5 bases from J, with 18 bases between. The CDR3 coding sequence is TGTGCCAGCAGCTTAGTTCAACGCGGTACAAAGGACGAGCAGTACTTC. Residues: CASSLVQRGTKDEQYF.

The genes are TRBV3-1 (or the pseudogene TRBV3-2) and TRBJ1-1, with a possible D match to TRBD1 (5 bases). Germline lookup yields CDR1 LGHDT and CDR2 YNNKEL (reference sequence). Trimming pared 4 bases from V and 4 bases from J, leaving 10 bases between. This CDR3 has 13 amino acids. The CDR3 spells CASSPARGTEAFF. In DNA, the CDR3 is TGTGCCAGCAGCCCAGCGAGGGGCACTGAAGCTTTCTTT.

This chain uses TRBV12-3 or TRBV12-4 with TRBJ2-2; 8 positions agree with TRBD2. The trim removed 8 bases at V and 5 bases at J, leaving 4 bases unmatched. The CDR3 runs 13 residues. The CDR3: CASRSGSTGELFF. CDR3 sequence (DNA): TGTGCCAGCCGGAGCGGGAGTACCGGGGAGCTGTTTTTT.

V usage is TRBV11-2 and J usage is TRBJ2-3, with no clear D. Germline V CDR1 and CDR2: SGHAT, FQNNGV. V was shortened by 2 bases and J by 8 bases, with 2 bases between the two germline ends. This CDR3 is built from 10 residues. CDR3 bases: TGTGCCAGCAGCTTAACTACGCAGTATTTT. Residues: CASSLTTQYF.

This chain uses TRBV3-1 (or the pseudogene TRBV3-2) with TRBJ1-2; 10 positions agree with TRBD1. Trimming took 4 bases from V and 4 from J; bases not matched to a gene: 15. Germline V lookup: CDR1 LGHDT, CDR2 YNNKEL (reference sequence). CDR3 length: 18 residues. Here the CDR3 DNA reads TGTGCCAGCAGCCGCGACCTACCCGGGACAGGGGTGGGCTATGGCTACACCTTC. It yields the protein CASSRDLPGTGVGYGYTF.

This clone was counted only a few times. The chain has TRBV6-5 and TRBJ2-2; D might be TRBD2 (7 bases). This CDR3 is built from 14 residues. Germline V gene data show CDR1 as MNHEY and CDR2 as SVGAGI. Trimming removed 6 bases at V and 7 bases at J, with 15 bases between. The CDR3 DNA reads TGTGCCAGCAGCCCGAGGGGGGGGAGCGGGGAGCTGTTTTTT. This encodes CASSPRGGSGELFF.

The rearrangement uses TRBV19 and TRBJ2-2; no firm D call. Deletions cut 0 bases from V and 2 bases from J, with 4 bases between. This CDR3 comprises 14 residues. Germline-derived CDR1 and CDR2 are LNHDA and SQIVND (reference sequence). Here the CDR3 reads CASSIEGNTGELFF. The CDR3 DNA reads TGTGCCAGTAGTATAGAGGGAAACACCGGGGAGCTGTTTTTT.

V usage is TRBV4-3 and J usage is TRBJ1-4; the D gene is possibly TRBD1 (5 bases). Between the trimmed V and J ends, which lost 0 bases and 0 bases, there was a span of 14 bases. This CDR3 comprises 18 residues. The germline CDR1 and CDR2 sequences are LGHNA and YSLEER. CDR3 bases: TGCGCCAGCAGCCAAGATCGGGGCAGATGGGCAACTAATGAAAAACTGTTTTTT. Its translation: CASSQDRGRWATNEKLFF.

The J gene is TRBJ1-5, the V gene TRBV6-5; D might be TRBD1 (5 bases). Germline lookup yields CDR1 MNHEY and CDR2 SVGAGI. The CDR3 covers 15 residues. Trimming left V 6 bases short and J 1 base short, with 13 bases between. CDR3: CASRSQDNSNQPQHF. The CDR3 coding sequence is TGTGCCAGCAGGTCACAGGACAACAGCAATCAGCCCCAGCATTTT.

The table lists this clone with a few counts. V gene TRBV4-1 combines with J gene TRBJ1-2, with TRBD1 as a possible D gene (6 bases). The germline CDR1 and CDR2 sequences are MGHRA and YSYEKL. The CDR3 runs to 15 residues. Trimming took off 2 bases at V and 1 base at J, with 11 bases between the two ends. In DNA, the CDR3 is TGCGCCAGCAGCCAAAGAGGCAGGGGTAACTATGGCTACACCTTC. Protein: CASSQRGRGNYGYTF.

The V gene is TRBV19, the J gene TRBJ1-5; D perhaps matches TRBD1 (6 bases). V was pared by 7 bases and J by 4 bases, with 17 bases between. Germline lookup yields CDR1 LNHDA and CDR2 SQIVND (reference sequence). The CDR3 loop spans 15 amino acids. The CDR3 DNA reads TGTGCCAGTACGGGATTAGACAGGAAAAATCAGCCCCAGCATTTT. It codes for CASTGLDRKNQPQHF.

This chain joins TRBV27 and TRBJ1-1; perhaps TRBD1 as D (5 bases). V was clipped by 4 bases and J by 10 bases, with 13 bases between them. The CDR3 covers 12 residues. Per germline, CDR1 MNHEY and CDR2 SMNVEV (reference sequence). DNA for the CDR3: TGTGCCAGCAGTTCCCCCGGGGCCGGAGCTTTCTTT. It yields the protein CASSSPGAGAFF.

The chain has TRBV7-9 and TRBJ1-2; D call uncertain. CDR1 and CDR2 (germline): SEHNR, FQNEAQ (reference sequence). V gave up 5 bases and J gave up 8 bases, with 18 bases separating them. There are 14 residues in the CDR3. In DNA, the CDR3 is TGTGCCAGCAGCCTCGTCTCCGGATTTGGAGGCTACACCTTC. Its protein product is CASSLVSGFGGYTF.

The chain employs TRBV6-5 and TRBJ1-5; 10 nucleotides line up with TRBD1. Germline CDR1 MNHEY, CDR2 SVGAGI. With V trimmed by 6 bases and J by 5 bases, 7 bases remained unmatched. This CDR3 contains 15 residues. The CDR3 protein is CASRRTGGGYQPQHF. CDR3 sequence (DNA): TGTGCCAGCAGGAGGACAGGGGGAGGTTATCAGCCCCAGCATTTT.

For this clone: At one end the junction does not follow the germline gene, possibly because of a read error. The V call is TRBV7-7, the J call TRBJ1-6; 7 nucleotides align to TRBD1. This CDR3 is built from 20 residues. CDR1 and CDR2 from the germline V gene are SSHAT and FNYEAQ (reference sequence). The CDR3 DNA follows: TGTGCTAGCAGGTTATTCCCACCTCAGGGGGAAGAAGCTTCGAATTCACCCCTCCACTTT. It encodes CASRLFPPQGEEASNSPLHF.

V gene TRBV4-3 combines with J gene TRBJ1-2; weak D call: TRBD1 (5 bases). Trimming removed 0 bases at V and 4 bases at J, with 12 bases between. Germline V gives CDR1 LGHNA, CDR2 YSLEER. The CDR3 has 15 residues. The CDR3 DNA follows: TGCGCCAGCAGCCAAGATGTGGCAGGGATCTATGGCTACACCTTC. Translation gives CASSQDVAGIYGYTF.

Only a few counts were recorded for this clone. The chain has TRBV3-1 (or the pseudogene TRBV3-2) and TRBJ2-7, with 13 positions matching TRBD2. The V segment lost 2 bases and the J segment 4 bases; nucleotides outside the gene matches: 8. There are 17 residues in the CDR3. The V gene's germline CDR1 is LGHDT and CDR2 YNNKEL (reference sequence). CDR3 residues: CASSQPGLAGNPYEQYF. DNA of the CDR3: TGTGCCAGCAGCCAACCGGGACTAGCGGGGAACCCTTACGAGCAGTACTTC.

The J gene is TRBJ2-7, the V gene TRBV19; D uncertain. CDR3 size: 13 residues. Trimming removed 7 bases from V and 0 bases from J, with 10 bases in between. CDR1 and CDR2 from the germline V gene are LNHDA and SQIVND (reference sequence). The CDR3 sequence: CASKKRSSYEQYF. As DNA, the CDR3 is TGTGCCAGTAAAAAGAGGAGCTCCTACGAGCAGTACTTC.

The V gene is TRBV3-1 (or the pseudogene TRBV3-2), the J gene TRBJ1-6; a possible D gene is TRBD1 (5 bases). Trimming cost V 1 base and J 6 bases, with 7 bases left between them. This CDR3 spans 14 amino acids. Per germline, CDR1 LGHDT and CDR2 YNNKEL (reference sequence). The CDR3 loop is CASSQVDSNSPLHF. The DNA of the CDR3 is TGTGCCAGCAGCCAAGTTGACAGTAATTCACCCCTCCACTTT.

This clone was counted a single time. The V gene is TRBV6-2 or TRBV6-3, the J gene TRBJ2-7; TRBD2 might be the D (5 bases). The ends were cut back, 4 bases at V and 1 base at J, with 14 bases in the middle. The CDR3 is 15 residues long. From germline, CDR1 is MNHEY and CDR2 SVGEGT. The DNA of the CDR3 is TGTGCCAGCAGTTTTTCGTCGCCGGGATCCTACGAGCAGTACTTC. This translates into CASSFSSPGSYEQYF.

The chain combines TRBV7-6 with TRBJ2-7, with 8 bases matching TRBD1. Trimming cost V 5 bases and J 5 bases; bases outside gene matches: 8. CDR1 and CDR2 from the germline V gene are SGHVS and FNYEAQ. This CDR3 is built from 14 residues. The CDR3 region is CASSHSGGFHEQYF. In DNA form, the CDR3 reads TGTGCCAGCAGCCATTCAGGGGGCTTCCACGAGCAGTACTTC.

CDR3 in DNA: TGTGCCACCAGCGGAGGGACACAGACCCAGTACTTC. It encodes CATSGGTQTQYF. The chain uses TRBV15 and TRBJ2-5; D is perhaps TRBD1 or TRBD2 (6 bases each). Germline assignment: CDR1 LNHNV and CDR2 YYDKDF (reference sequence). The CDR3 runs to 12 residues. Trimming removed 5 bases from V and 6 bases from J, with 10 bases in between.

The chain uses TRBV27 and TRBJ2-5; D is unresolved. Deletions cut 7 bases from V and 3 bases from J, with 18 bases between. Germline-derived CDR1 and CDR2 are MNHEY and SMNVEV (reference sequence). The CDR3 has 15 residues. This chain's CDR3 is CASTPGRFGEETQYF. In DNA form, the CDR3 reads TGTGCCAGCACCCCCGGCCGGTTTGGGGAAGAGACCCAGTACTTC.

The chain joins TRBV27 to TRBJ1-5, with D unresolved. Trimming left V 5 bases short and J 2 bases short, with 16 bases between. The CDR3 is 16 residues long. Germline V lookup: CDR1 MNHEY, CDR2 SMNVEV (reference sequence). The CDR3 DNA reads as TGTGCCAGCAGTCCCTATGGGGAAGGCGGCAATCAGCCCCAGCATTTT. The encoded protein is CASSPYGEGGNQPQHF.

The chain couples TRBV30 to TRBJ1-2; D uncertain. The CDR3 loop spans 13 amino acids. Germline values: CDR1 GTSNPN, CDR2 SVGIG (reference sequence). V was trimmed by 0 bases and J by 6 bases, leaving 11 bases between them. CDR3 sequence reads: CAWSVWTRDGYTF. CDR3 bases: TGTGCCTGGAGTGTATGGACGAGAGATGGCTACACCTTC.

The chain joins TRBV18 to TRBJ2-1; possible D gene TRBD2, 6 bases. The V gene's germline CDR1 is KGHSH and CDR2 LQKENI. The length of the CDR3 is 14 residues. V lost 5 bases, J lost 7 bases, and 15 bases lay in between. CDR3: CASSFIAETNEQFF. The DNA of the CDR3 is TGTGCCAGCTCATTCATAGCGGAAACTAATGAGCAGTTCTTC.

In the case of this clone: The junction does not match germline at one end; this may be a read error. The V and J genes are TRBV6-5 and TRBJ2-7; D ambiguous. In germline, CDR1 is MNHEY, CDR2 SVGAGI. CDR3 length: 11 amino acids. The CDR3 bases are TGTGCCAGCAGCTCACACTACGGGCAGTACTTC. Translated: CASSSHYGQYF.